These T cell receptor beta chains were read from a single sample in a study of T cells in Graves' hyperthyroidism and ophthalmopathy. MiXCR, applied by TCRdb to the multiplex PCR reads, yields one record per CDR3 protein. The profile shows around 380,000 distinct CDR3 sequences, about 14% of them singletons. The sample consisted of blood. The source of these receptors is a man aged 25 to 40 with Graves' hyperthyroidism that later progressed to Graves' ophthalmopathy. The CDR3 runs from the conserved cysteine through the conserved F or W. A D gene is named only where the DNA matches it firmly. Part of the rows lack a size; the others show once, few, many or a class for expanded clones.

DNA: TGTGCCAGCAGCCACGGGACTAGCGGGGTAAGCGAGCAGTACTTC; CDR3: CASSHGTSGVSEQYF; size: few; V: TRBV7-9; D: TRBD2; J: TRBJ2-7
DNA: TGTGCCAGCATACGCCCCGGGAGTCTCACTGAAGCTTTCTTT; CDR3: CASIRPGSLTEAFF; size: many; V: TRBV28; D: NA; J: TRBJ1-1
DNA: TGTGCCAGCACCACAACAGGGAGGGGAAATCAGCCCCAGCATTTT; CDR3: CASTTTGRGNQPQHF; size: many; V: TRBV5-6; D: NA; J: TRBJ1-5
DNA: TGCAGTGCTAGACCGCCCCAGGGACAGGGCACAGATACGCAGTATTTT; CDR3: CSARPPQGQGTDTQYF; size: many; V: TRBV20-1; D: TRBD1; J: TRBJ2-3
DNA: TGCAGTGCCCCTTCCTGGAGCGGGGTCACAGATACGCAGTATTTT; CDR3: CSAPSWSGVTDTQYF; size: many; V: TRBV20-1; D: TRBD2; J: TRBJ2-3
DNA: TGTGCCAGCAGTACTAAGATTTTTTACAATGAGCAGTTCTTC; CDR3: CASSTKIFYNEQFF; size: NA; V: TRBV6-1; D: NA; J: TRBJ2-1
DNA: TGCGCCAGCAGCTTGGCGGGAGCCCCAGATACGCAGTATTTT; CDR3: CASSLAGAPDTQYF; size: NA; V: TRBV5-1; D: NA; J: TRBJ2-3
DNA: TGTGCCAGCAGGTCCAGGGTGGTCGATCAGCCCCAGCATTTT; CDR3: CASRSRVVDQPQHF; size: many; V: TRBV2; D: NA; J: TRBJ1-5
DNA: TGTGCCAGCAGTAAAGGACAGCTAGTCCTATCCCAAGAGACCCAGTACTTC; CDR3: CASSKGQLVLSQETQYF; size: many; V: TRBV2; D: NA; J: TRBJ2-5
DNA: TGTGCCAGCATGACTAGAGTGGCTAGCGGGGTTGAGTACCAAGAGACCCAGTACTTC; CDR3: CASMTRVASGVEYQETQYF; size: many; V: TRBV12-3/TRBV12-4; D: TRBD2; J: TRBJ2-5
DNA: TGTGCCAGCAGTTTAATTATGGGGGGCGCGAGCACTGAAGCTTTCTTT; CDR3: CASSLIMGGASTEAFF; size: few; V: TRBV12-3/TRBV12-4; D: NA; J: TRBJ1-1
DNA: TGTGCCAGCAGTACCAGGGCGCGCAATCAGCCCCAGCATTTT; CDR3: CASSTRARNQPQHF; size: NA; V: TRBV12-3/TRBV12-4; D: NA; J: TRBJ1-5
DNA: TGTGCCATCAGGCCCTTGGCGGGGGCTAGCACAGATACGCAGTATTTT; CDR3: CAIRPLAGASTDTQYF; size: few; V: TRBV10-3; D: NA; J: TRBJ2-3
DNA: TGTGCCAGCAGCCCCGGCGGCTCGGCTAAAGAGACCCAGTACTTC; CDR3: CASSPGGSAKETQYF; size: many; V: TRBV11-2; D: NA; J: TRBJ2-5
DNA: TGTGCCAGTAGTATTGGGGGCAAGTCGCACACTGAAGCTTTCTTT; CDR3: CASSIGGKSHTEAFF; size: few; V: TRBV19; D: NA; J: TRBJ1-1
DNA: TGTGCCTGGATGCAACAGGGACATGGGCGGGAGACCCAGTACTTC; CDR3: CAWMQQGHGRETQYF; size: few; V: TRBV30; D: NA; J: TRBJ2-5
DNA: TGTGCCAGCAGACCCCGGGACCAACGGACCTACGAGCAGTACTTC; CDR3: CASRPRDQRTYEQYF; size: NA; V: TRBV6-1; D: NA; J: TRBJ2-7
DNA: TGTGCCAGCAGCTTATATGCGGCGAACACCGGGGAGCTGTTTTTT; CDR3: CASSLYAANTGELFF; size: many; V: TRBV11-3; D: NA; J: TRBJ2-2
DNA: TGTGCCAGCAGCCAAGAAGTGGGTGTAGGGGGTTCACCCCTCCACTTT; CDR3: CASSQEVGVGGSPLHF; size: NA; V: TRBV14; D: NA; J: TRBJ1-6
DNA: TGCAGTGCTTTAGACAGGGGGGTTTATGGCTACACCTTC; CDR3: CSALDRGVYGYTF; size: NA; V: TRBV20-1; D: TRBD1; J: TRBJ1-2
DNA: TGTGCCAGCAGCTCAGGACAAAGTGGGATCTTC; CDR3: CASSSGQSGIF; size: NA; V: TRBV11-2; D: NA; J: TRBJ2-1
DNA: TGTGCCAGCACCGAAACAGGGGAGGAGACCCAGTACTTC; CDR3: CASTETGEETQYF; size: many; V: TRBV27; D: TRBD1; J: TRBJ2-5
DNA: TGCGCCAGCAGCCAAGATAACGACAGGGCTGGAAACACCATATATTTT; CDR3: CASSQDNDRAGNTIYF; size: few; V: TRBV4-1; D: TRBD1; J: TRBJ1-3
DNA: TGTGCCAGCAGCTCATCCCCGGGACAGCAAGAGACCCAGTACTTC; CDR3: CASSSSPGQQETQYF; size: NA; V: TRBV9; D: TRBD1; J: TRBJ2-5